This T cell receptor beta chain was sequenced in a study of glioma-infiltrating T cells (TCRdb year 2016). A note on the overall study: Low-grade gliomas were WHO grade II oligodendrogliomas or astrocytomas, and glioblastomas were WHO grade IV tumors sampled at initial rather than recurrent diagnosis. Glioma patients received dexamethasone for six or fewer days before surgery. Blood libraries targeted about 4- to 10-fold sequencing coverage of roughly 1 million peripheral T cells. TCR alpha- and beta-chain repertoires were sequenced from glioma tissue, non-neoplastic brain tissue and matched peripheral blood mononuclear cells. To measure divergence between tissue and blood T-cell populations, each tissue-infiltrating repertoire was compared with the peripheral blood repertoire of the same patient. The paired cohort was made up of three low-grade glioma patients, eight or nine primary glioblastoma patients and three non-glioma patients who contributed non-neoplastic brain tissue.

General study outcomes and caveats: Very few CDR3 sequences were shared between tissue and blood, attributed to high CDR3 diversity and limited sampling. Patients with low tissue-blood divergence were marked by a signature set of shared blood CDR3 motifs, and that set was depleted in highly divergent patients. The group comparisons were based on small numbers of patients: three non-neoplastic, three low-grade glioma and roughly eight glioblastoma patients. VJ-independent divergence between tissue and blood was found to be below expectation in non-neoplastic patients but above expectation in all gliomas, particularly low-grade gliomas.

This clonotype was seen at least ten times. The clone's antigen remains unknown. Base quality data are lacking; no much larger clone is found one base away. The CDR3 runs 12 amino acids, cysteine and phenylalanine included. Only the CDR3 portion is preserved as DNA: 36 bases, with reading frame beginning at the first base. The junction shows trimming of 1 base on V and 7 bases on J, plus 5 bases between the germline ends. Reading the germline V gene gives CDR1 LGHNA and CDR2 YSLEER. Surgical brain or tumor specimens were cryofrozen in liquid nitrogen immediately after resection, and peripheral blood cells were collected concurrently. The iRepertoire nested amplicon-rescue multiplex PCR (arm-PCR) platform was used to amplify TCR alpha and beta CDR3 regions from RNA. For one-step reverse transcription and amplification, about 95-450 ng of tissue mRNA or PBMC total RNA was used as input. Following bead purification, Illumina adapters were added by a secondary multiplex PCR, and the libraries were gel-purified between 200 and 400 bp. Libraries carried internal 6-nucleotide barcodes used for demultiplexing. Libraries were sequenced on an Illumina MiSeq with 2x220 or 2x250 nucleotide paired-end reads. As for how the authors treated the data: Paired reads were merged using FLASH 1.2.11 and were aligned to the GRCh37 human genome using BWA-MEM, after which TRA and TRB reads were extracted. An IMGT-derived reference of cassette sequences and CDR3 motifs, with pseudogenes included, was used for V and J assignment. Three-frame translation of reads was performed, and productive CDR3s were defined as those with a C...FGXG motif and no stop codons. A clonotype was defined as a unique combination of a V-J cassette pair and a CDR3 amino acid sequence. Reads were filtered by Hamming distance, with the threshold set by the sequence error rate of each sample in mapped regions. In-frame beta chains were kept once TCRdb had trimmed the public reads at Q25 with fastp and called clones with MiXCR. Every CDR3 protein is listed once, alongside the most common genes and DNA of its rows. These V and J calls originate from TCRdb's pipeline instead of the authors' own analysis. The sample table holds around 390,000 distinct CDR3 sequences, of which around 45% were seen once. Around 12% of the sample comes from the top ten.

The sequence came from a human donor with low-grade glioma or glioblastoma, undergoing nonglioma brain surgery, or in good health (not recorded which). The sequenced sample was glioma tissue, nonneoplastic brain tissue, or PBMCs (not recorded which). The receptor chain draws on TRBV4-3 and TRBJ2-1, with a tentative D call of TRBD1 or TRBD2, each matching 5 bases. The CDR3 corresponds to CASSQGGNEQFF. In nucleotides, the sequence is TGCGCCAGCAGCCAAGGGGGGAATGAGCAGTTCTTC.